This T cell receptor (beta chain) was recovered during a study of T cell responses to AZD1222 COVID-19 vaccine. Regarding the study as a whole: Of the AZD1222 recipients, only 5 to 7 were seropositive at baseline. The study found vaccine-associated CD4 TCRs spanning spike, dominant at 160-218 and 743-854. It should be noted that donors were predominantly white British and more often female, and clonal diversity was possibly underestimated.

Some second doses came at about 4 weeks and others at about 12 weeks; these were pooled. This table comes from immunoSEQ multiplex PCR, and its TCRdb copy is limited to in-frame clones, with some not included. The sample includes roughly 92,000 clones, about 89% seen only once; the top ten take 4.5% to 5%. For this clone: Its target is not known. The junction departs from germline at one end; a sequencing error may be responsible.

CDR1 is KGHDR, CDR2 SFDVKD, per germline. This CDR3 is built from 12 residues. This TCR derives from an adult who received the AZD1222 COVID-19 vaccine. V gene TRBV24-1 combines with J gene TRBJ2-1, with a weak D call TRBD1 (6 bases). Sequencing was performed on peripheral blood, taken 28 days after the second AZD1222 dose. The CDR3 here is CATSDSGHGWLF. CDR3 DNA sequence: TGTGCCACCAGTGATTCGGGACACGGTTGGCTCTTC.